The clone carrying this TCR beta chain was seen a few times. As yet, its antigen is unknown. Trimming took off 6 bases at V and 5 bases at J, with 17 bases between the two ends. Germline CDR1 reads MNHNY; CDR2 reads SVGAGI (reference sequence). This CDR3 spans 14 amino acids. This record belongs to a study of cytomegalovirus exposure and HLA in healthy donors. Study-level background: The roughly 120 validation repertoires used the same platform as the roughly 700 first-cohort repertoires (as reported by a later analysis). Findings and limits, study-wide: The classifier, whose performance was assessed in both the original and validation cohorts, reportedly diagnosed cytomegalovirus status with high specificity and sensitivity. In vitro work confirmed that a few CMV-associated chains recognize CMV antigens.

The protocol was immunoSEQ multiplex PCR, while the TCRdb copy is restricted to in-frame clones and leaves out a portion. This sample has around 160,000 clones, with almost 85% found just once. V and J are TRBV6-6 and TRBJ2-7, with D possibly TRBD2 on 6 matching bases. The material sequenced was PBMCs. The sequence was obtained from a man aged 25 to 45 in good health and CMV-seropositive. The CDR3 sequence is CASSRLGSGDEQYF. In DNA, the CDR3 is TGTGCCAGCAGCCGACTAGGGTCGGGCGACGAGCAGTACTTC.